The T cell receptor (beta chain) under discussion was sequenced for a study of graft-versus-host responses after intestinal transplantation. Note on this clone: What it recognizes is unknown.

Sequencing was performed with immunoSEQ multiplex PCR; in TCRdb, only in-frame clones are kept and a portion is missing. The sample includes fewer than 85,000 clones, approximately 87% of them seen just once. The CDR3 runs to 13 residues. CDR1 is ENHRY, CDR2 SYGVKD, per germline. The V gene end was trimmed by 10 bases and the J gene end by 8 bases; junction bases not matched to a gene: 7. Sequences were derived from unstimulated CD4+ T cells sorted from spleen or lymph node cells, sampled before transplant. This TCR was recovered from a human donor who was the organ donor for an intestinal transplant. The rearrangement joins TRBV10-3 to TRBJ2-1; TRBD1 aligns across 11 bases. The CDR3 is CASSRDRGDEQFF. CDR3 nucleotide sequence: TGTGCCAGTTCCCGGGACAGGGGGGATGAGCAGTTCTTC.